The clone carrying this T cell receptor beta chain was seen only once. This sample was included in a study of blood T cell repertoires in COVID-19. Looking at the study overall: The origin of the acute and convalescent COVID-19 samples was the United States, Italy and Spain. T cells, B-cell-depleted T cells, or PBMCs provided the cDNA or gDNA that served as material.

In the study's own analysis: It was from reference gene primer amplification that nucleated cell counts were estimated. Sequencing used immunoSEQ multiplex PCR; TCRdb keeps in-frame clones, though not all of them. Clone size and V and J calls were adopted from that table, with D and trimming inferred from the DNA. The sample has around 63,000 clones, roughly 84% seen once. CDR1 and CDR2 from the germline V gene are SGHTS and YDEGEE. This CDR3 is built from 13 residues. V lost 3 bases and J lost 2, with 8 bases in between. The chain carries TRBV5-8 and TRBJ1-2; weak D call: TRBD1 (6 bases). The sequenced sample consisted of peripheral blood. This TCR derives from a woman in her 70s with acute or convalescent COVID-19. This CDR3 reads CASSSGANYGYTF. In DNA form, the CDR3 reads TGTGCCAGCAGCTCAGGGGCCAACTATGGCTACACCTTC.